The rows below give T cell receptor beta chains drawn from one sample of a study of cytomegalovirus exposure and HLA in healthy donors. Libraries were prepared by immunoSEQ multiplex PCR; TCRdb keeps only in-frame clonotypes and omits some of them. The table has some 150,000 clones, around 80% seen once. The sample comprised PBMCs. These TCRs come from a woman under 40 in good health and CMV-seropositive. Both conserved end residues are part of each CDR3. A D gene is named only where the DNA matches it firmly. Rows give clone size only sometimes, using once, few, many, or a class for an expanded clone.

J | size | V | D | CDR3 | DNA
TRBJ1-4 | few | TRBV11-2 | NA | CASSEVQGVFEKLFF | TGTGCCAGCAGCGAGGTCCAGGGTGTATTTGAAAAACTGTTTTTT
TRBJ1-3 | NA | TRBV5-1 | NA | CASSPTDSGNTIYF | TGCGCCAGCAGCCCGACAGATTCTGGAAACACCATATATTTT
TRBJ1-2 | NA | TRBV10-3 | TRBD1 | CAIRTGTGENTANYGYTF | TGTGCCATCAGGACCGGGACAGGAGAAAACACAGCTAACTATGGCTACACCTTC
TRBJ2-7 | few | TRBV7-8 | NA | CASSQGPAYEQYF | TGTGCCAGCAGCCAGGGGCCGGCCTACGAGCAGTACTTC
TRBJ1-2 | NA | TRBV14 | TRBD1 | CASSQDLPGTAVF | TGTGCCAGCAGCCAAGACCTACCCGGGACAGCCGTTTTC
TRBJ2-5 | NA | TRBV7-9 | TRBD1 | CASRSGTGIETQYF | TGTGCCAGCAGATCCGGGACAGGGATAGAGACCCAGTACTTC
TRBJ2-5 | NA | TRBV19 | NA | CAASSSGLETQYF | TGTGCCGCTAGTAGTTCGGGTTTAGAGACCCAGTACTTC
TRBJ2-7 | NA | TRBV11-3 | NA | CASSSGSSYEQYF | TGTGCCAGCAGCTCTGGCAGCTCCTACGAGCAGTACTTC
TRBJ2-5 | NA | TRBV4-3 | TRBD2 | CASSQAIAGGYQETQYF | TGCGCCAGCAGCCAAGCGATAGCGGGGGGATACCAAGAGACCCAGTACTTC
TRBJ1-4 | NA | TRBV7-9 | NA | CASSSFGGTYNEKLFF | TGTGCCAGCAGCTCATTCGGGGGGACCTATAATGAAAAACTGTTTTTT
TRBJ2-1 | NA | TRBV2 | TRBD2 | CASRGTSGVYNEQFF | TGTGCCAGCAGAGGTACTAGCGGGGTATACAATGAGCAGTTCTTC
TRBJ2-1 | NA | TRBV7-9 | NA | CASSLDPGSSYNEQFF | TGTGCCAGCAGCTTAGATCCAGGAAGCTCCTACAATGAGCAGTTCTTC
TRBJ2-3 | once | TRBV11-3 | TRBD2 | CASSSLRGLAGPTDTQYF | TGTGCCAGCAGCTCCCTCCGGGGACTAGCGGGGCCAACAGATACGCAGTATTTT
TRBJ2-3 | few | TRBV9 | TRBD1 | CASSPSGGPDTQYF | TGTGCCAGCAGCCCATCAGGGGGACCAGATACGCAGTATTTT
TRBJ1-2 | NA | TRBV7-9 | TRBD1 | CASSYGQENNYGYTF | TGTGCCAGCAGCTACGGACAGGAAAATAACTATGGCTACACCTTC
TRBJ1-1 | few | TRBV6-1 | TRBD1 | CASSSTGVGTEAFF | TGTGCCAGCAGTTCGACAGGGGTAGGGACTGAAGCTTTCTTT
TRBJ1-2 | NA | TRBV2 | TRBD1 | CASSRGDRASYGYTF | TGTGCCAGCTCACGCGGGGACAGGGCTTCCTATGGCTACACCTTC
TRBJ2-1 | NA | TRBV19 | NA | CASRDFSSYNEQFF | TGTGCCAGTAGGGACTTCAGCTCCTACAATGAGCAGTTCTTC
TRBJ2-7 | few | TRBV7-8 | TRBD2 | CASSLMGGSPHEQYF | TGTGCCAGCAGCTTAATGGGGGGGTCCCCCCACGAGCAGTACTTC
TRBJ1-2 | NA | TRBV7-9 | TRBD1 | CSSSSRTGANYGYTF | TGTTCCAGCAGCTCCCGGACAGGGGCAAACTATGGCTACACCTTC
TRBJ2-3 | NA | TRBV2 | NA | CATLTDTQYF | TGTGCCACCCTCACAGATACGCAGTATTTT
TRBJ2-7 | NA | TRBV7-2 | NA | CASSFDPSSYEQYF | TGTGCCAGCAGCTTTGATCCGAGCTCCTACGAGCAGTACTTC
TRBJ1-4 | NA | TRBV6-1 | NA | CASSRRGGLFF | TGTGCCAGCAGCCGAAGGGGAGGGTTGTTTTTT
TRBJ2-1 | once | TRBV9 | TRBD2 | CASSVGLADEQFF | TGTGCCAGCAGCGTAGGACTAGCGGATGAGCAGTTCTTC
TRBJ2-5 | NA | TRBV29-1 | TRBD1 | CSVVYRDSQETQYF | TGCAGCGTTGTTTACCGGGACAGTCAAGAGACCCAGTACTTC
TRBJ2-5 | few | TRBV7-9 | TRBD1 | CASSPDRGVETQYF | TGTGCCAGCAGCCCAGACAGGGGAGTGGAGACCCAGTACTTC
TRBJ2-7 | NA | TRBV7-9 | TRBD1 | CSSSLGQDYEQYF | TGTTCCAGCAGTTTGGGACAGGACTACGAGCAGTACTTC
TRBJ1-2 | few | TRBV5-5 | NA | CASSFFAGVNYGYTF | TGTGCCAGCAGCTTCTTCGCAGGGGTCAACTATGGCTACACCTTC
TRBJ1-2 | NA | TRBV5-6 | NA | CASSLAGNYGYTF | TGTGCCAGCAGCTTGGCAGGGAACTATGGCTACACCTTC
TRBJ1-5 | NA | TRBV19 | NA | CASSIAQISNQPQHF | TGTGCCAGTAGTATAGCCCAGATTAGCAATCAGCCCCAGCATTTT
TRBJ1-4 | NA | TRBV9 | TRBD1 | CAGSGSGGVREKLFF | TGTGCCGGCAGCGGATCAGGGGGAGTTCGAGAAAAACTGTTTTTT
TRBJ1-2 | NA | TRBV30 | NA | CACKSGKVYYGYTF | TGTGCCTGCAAATCGGGGAAGGTTTACTATGGCTACACCTTC
TRBJ1-3 | once | TRBV7-9 | NA | CSSSSRDIRSGNTIYF | TGTTCCAGCAGCTCCCGGGACATACGCTCTGGAAACACCATATATTTT
TRBJ2-3 | NA | TRBV27 | TRBD2 | CASSRVGGKGTDTQYF | TGTGCCAGCAGTCGGGTCGGGGGGAAGGGCACAGATACGCAGTATTTT
TRBJ2-2 | NA | TRBV4-3 | NA | CASSHIGQNTGELFF | TGCGCCAGCAGCCACATAGGACAGAACACCGGGGAGCTGTTTTTT
TRBJ2-3 | NA | TRBV7-3 | TRBD2 | CASSLRAGGRDTQYF | TGTGCCAGCAGCTTAAGAGCGGGAGGACGGGATACGCAGTATTTT
TRBJ1-2 | NA | TRBV5-1 | TRBD1 | CASSNRDSFNYGYTF | TGCGCCAGCAGCAACAGGGACAGCTTTAACTATGGCTACACCTTC
TRBJ2-2 | NA | TRBV4-1 | NA | CASSQGAVGELFF | TGCGCCAGCAGCCAAGGGGCCGTCGGGGAGCTGTTTTTT
TRBJ1-4 | NA | TRBV5-1 | NA | CASSLASGISEKLFF | TGCGCCAGCAGCTTGGCGTCCGGGATTTCTGAAAAACTGTTTTTT
TRBJ2-1 | NA | TRBV2 | TRBD2 | CASRRLAGSFDEQFF | TGTGCCAGCAGGCGACTAGCCGGTTCGTTTGATGAGCAGTTCTTC